Listed below are T cell receptor beta chains from one sample, sequenced in a study of blood T cell repertoires in COVID-19. Sequencing was performed with immunoSEQ multiplex PCR; in TCRdb, only in-frame clones are kept and a portion is missing. The table has tens of thousands of clones, around 88% seen once. The specimen was peripheral blood. These receptors came from a man between 45 and 60 years old with active COVID-19. Both conserved end residues are part of each CDR3. The order of the fields is J gene, clone size, V gene, D gene, CDR3 protein, CDR3 DNA. The D gene is left open where the match is weak. Clone size is given for some rows only: seen once, a few or many times, or a class if the clone is expanded.

TRBJ1-6 | . | TRBV5-1 | . | CASSLGSSYNSPLHF | TGCGCCAGCAGCTTGGGGAGTTCCTATAATTCACCCCTCCACTTT
TRBJ2-1 | . | TRBV29-1 | TRBD2 | CAMGVSGSPYNEQFF | TGCGCAATGGGGGTTAGCGGGAGCCCCTACAATGAGCAGTTCTTC
TRBJ1-6 | . | TRBV7-2 | . | CASSFRRDSPLHF | TGTGCCAGCAGCTTCCGGCGGGACTCACCCCTCCACTTT
TRBJ2-7 | . | TRBV20-1 | TRBD1 | CSTGQGTEQYF | TGCAGTACCGGACAGGGGACCGAGCAGTACTTC
TRBJ1-2 | . | TRBV11-2 | . | CASSLDLTNSYGYTF | TGTGCCAGCAGCTTAGACCTGACAAATAGTTATGGCTACACCTTC
TRBJ2-2 | . | TRBV6-5 | . | CASQVDWLGTGELFF | TGTGCCAGTCAAGTCGACTGGTTGGGCACCGGGGAGCTGTTTTTT
TRBJ2-1 | . | TRBV7-9 | TRBD2 | CASSLQGLERVNEQFF | TGTGCCAGCAGCTTACAGGGACTAGAAAGGGTCAATGAGCAGTTCTTC
TRBJ1-3 | . | TRBV28 | TRBD1 | CASSDRGRGNTIYF | TGTGCCAGCAGTGACAGGGGGCGAGGAAACACCATATATTTT
TRBJ1-6 | . | TRBV11-2 | . | CASSLGGGYSPLHF | TGTGCCAGCAGCTTAGGGGGGGGCTATTCACCCCTCCACTTT
TRBJ2-3 | . | TRBV6-5 | . | CASRLQGSADTQYF | TGTGCCAGCAGACTACAGGGAAGTGCAGATACGCAGTATTTT
TRBJ1-1 | . | TRBV27 | . | CASRDRWEAFF | TGTGCCAGCAGGGACAGATGGGAAGCTTTCTTT
TRBJ2-1 | . | TRBV7-7 | TRBD2 | CASSSLAGVEQFF | TGTGCCAGCAGCTCTTTAGCGGGAGTCGAGCAGTTCTTC
TRBJ2-5 | . | TRBV7-8 | . | CASSLVGGGETQYF | TGTGCCAGCAGCTTAGTGGGGGGAGGAGAGACCCAGTACTTC
TRBJ2-7 | . | TRBV28 | TRBD1 | CASRFGRQGVSYEQYF | TGTGCCAGCAGGTTTGGGCGACAGGGAGTCTCCTACGAGCAGTACTTC
TRBJ2-3 | . | TRBV7-2 | TRBD2 | CASSLDALAGTTDTQYF | TGTGCCAGCAGCTTAGACGCCCTAGCGGGCACCACAGATACGCAGTATTTT
TRBJ2-5 | . | TRBV10-3 | TRBD2 | CAISESGASGGAPETQYF | TGTGCCATCAGTGAGTCCGGAGCTAGCGGGGGGGCTCCGGAGACCCAGTACTTC
TRBJ1-6 | . | TRBV30 | . | CAWRRQGLGNSPLHF | TGTGCCTGGAGACGTCAGGGGCTGGGTAATTCACCCCTCCACTTT
TRBJ2-4 | . | TRBV27 | TRBD2 | CASRLSGMAKNIQYF | TGTGCCAGCAGACTTAGCGGGATGGCCAAAAACATTCAGTACTTC
TRBJ1-5 | . | TRBV15 | . | CATSREGSNQPQHF | TGTGCCACCAGCAGGGAGGGGAGTAATCAGCCCCAGCATTTT
TRBJ2-3 | . | TRBV7-2 | . | CASSSIGGKDTQYF | TGTGCCAGCAGCTCGATCGGGGGTAAAGATACGCAGTATTTT
TRBJ1-1 | . | TRBV18 | TRBD1 | CASSFTGVTEAFF | TGTGCCAGCTCATTTACAGGGGTCACTGAAGCTTTCTTT
TRBJ2-3 | . | TRBV3-1/TRBV3-2 | . | CASSPGRGLPQYF | TGTGCCAGCAGCCCCGGGCGGGGGCTTCCGCAGTATTTT
TRBJ1-3 | . | TRBV19 | . | CASFKGGPGNTIYF | TGTGCCAGCTTTAAAGGGGGACCTGGAAACACCATATATTTT
TRBJ2-1 | . | TRBV5-1 | TRBD1 | CASSTGQVGINEQFF | TGCGCCAGCAGCACGGGACAGGTGGGGATCAATGAGCAGTTCTTC
TRBJ1-2 | . | TRBV3-1/TRBV3-2 | TRBD1 | CASSSGQGGYTF | TGTGCCAGCAGCTCGGGACAGGGTGGCTACACCTTC
TRBJ2-5 | . | TRBV15 | . | CATSRAGAQETQYF | TGTGCCACCAGCAGGGCGGGGGCCCAAGAGACCCAGTACTTC
TRBJ2-5 | . | TRBV24-1 | TRBD2 | CATSEGTSGYQETQYF | TGTGCCACCAGTGAAGGGACTAGCGGATACCAAGAGACCCAGTACTTC
TRBJ2-5 | . | TRBV24-1 | TRBD2 | CATSDFGLADQETQYF | TGTGCCACCAGTGATTTCGGACTAGCGGACCAAGAGACCCAGTACTTC
TRBJ1-4 | . | TRBV28 | . | CASRGDEKLFF | TGTGCCAGCCGAGGCGATGAAAAACTGTTTTTT
TRBJ2-7 | . | TRBV19 | . | CASSGDSRLSYEQYF | TGTGCCAGTAGTGGGGACTCTCGTCTTAGCTACGAGCAGTACTTC
TRBJ2-2 | . | TRBV11-3 | TRBD2 | CASSLESGVNTGELFF | TGTGCCAGCAGCTTAGAGAGCGGGGTGAACACCGGGGAGCTGTTTTTT
TRBJ2-7 | . | TRBV18 | . | CASSPDGGPYEQYF | TGTGCCAGCTCACCCGACGGGGGACCCTACGAGCAGTACTTC
TRBJ2-1 | . | TRBV18 | TRBD2 | CASSPDYLGTPGLAGGEQFF | TGTGCCAGCTCACCGGATTACCTAGGGACACCGGGACTAGCGGGGGGGGAGCAGTTCTTC
TRBJ1-6 | . | TRBV2 | TRBD1 | CASGAGQGEGSPLHF | TGTGCCAGCGGAGCGGGACAGGGGGAGGGTTCACCCCTCCACTTT
TRBJ2-1 | . | TRBV6-6 | . | CASREGRHEQFF | TGTGCCAGCAGAGAAGGGAGGCATGAGCAGTTCTTC
TRBJ2-7 | . | TRBV15 | . | CATSGNRIQDEQYF | TGTGCCACCAGCGGGAACAGGATCCAGGACGAGCAGTACTTC
TRBJ1-2 | . | TRBV7-2 | . | CASSEGVMGGYTF | TGTGCCAGCAGCGAGGGGGTTATGGGCGGCTACACCTTC
TRBJ1-1 | . | TRBV14 | TRBD1 | CASSRTTGEGTEAFF | TGTGCCAGCAGCCGAACGACAGGGGAGGGCACTGAAGCTTTCTTT
TRBJ1-3 | few | TRBV2 | . | CASRPDSNGNTIYF | TGTGCCAGCAGGCCGGACTCTAATGGAAACACCATATATTTT
TRBJ1-1 | . | TRBV11-2 | . | CASSLVPQGGTEAFF | TGTGCCAGCAGCTTAGTCCCGCAGGGTGGGACTGAAGCTTTCTTT
TRBJ2-2 | . | TRBV21-1 | . | CASSKITNDRAGAGELFF | TGTGCCAGCAGCAAAATTACGAATGACCGGGCGGGAGCCGGGGAGCTGTTTTTT
TRBJ2-2 | . | TRBV11-2 | TRBD1 | CASSHPGTGGPGELFF | TGTGCCAGCAGCCACCCGGGGACAGGGGGTCCCGGGGAGCTGTTTTTT
TRBJ2-3 | . | TRBV29-1 | TRBD2 | CSVGTSGDHTDTQYF | TGCAGCGTTGGGACTAGCGGGGACCACACAGATACGCAGTATTTT
TRBJ1-3 | . | TRBV19 | . | CASSSVGNTIYF | TGTGCCAGTAGTTCGGTAGGAAACACCATATATTTT
TRBJ2-3 | . | TRBV19 | . | CASSLLRDTQYF | TGTGCCAGTAGCCTGTTGCGAGATACGCAGTATTTT
TRBJ1-3 | . | TRBV6-5 | . | CASRTDSGNTIYF | TGTGCCAGCAGAACAGACAGTGGAAACACCATATATTTT
TRBJ2-4 | . | TRBV10-3 | TRBD1 | CAISESGTGGKNIQYF | TGTGCCATCAGTGAGTCAGGAACAGGGGGCAAAAACATTCAGTACTTC